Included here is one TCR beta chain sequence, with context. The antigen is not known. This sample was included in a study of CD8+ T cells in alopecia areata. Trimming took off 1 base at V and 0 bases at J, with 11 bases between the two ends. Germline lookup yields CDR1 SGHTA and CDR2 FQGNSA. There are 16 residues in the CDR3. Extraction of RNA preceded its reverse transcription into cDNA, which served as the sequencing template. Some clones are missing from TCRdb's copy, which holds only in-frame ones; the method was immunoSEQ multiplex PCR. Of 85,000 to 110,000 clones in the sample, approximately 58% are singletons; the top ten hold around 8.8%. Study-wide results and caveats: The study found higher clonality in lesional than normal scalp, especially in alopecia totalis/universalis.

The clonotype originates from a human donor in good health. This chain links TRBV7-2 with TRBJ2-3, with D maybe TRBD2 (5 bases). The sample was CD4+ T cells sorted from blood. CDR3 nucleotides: TGTGCCAGCAGCTTAGTAGCGCTCGTTAGCACAGATACGCAGTATTTT. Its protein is CASSLVALVSTDTQYF.